This T cell receptor beta chain was obtained from a study of early T cells in non-severe SARS-CoV-2 infection. CDR1 is SGHAT and CDR2 is FQNNGV in the germline V gene. The CDR3 runs to 15 residues. Trimming took off 3 bases at V and 4 bases at J, with 13 bases between the two ends. Tagging with unique molecular identifiers was applied to individual cDNA molecules. TCRdb re-called the 5' RACE reads through MiXCR, storing one row per CDR3 protein. The data contain over 25,000 distinct CDR3 sequences, 5% to 6.5% of them seen just once; the ten biggest clones take up over 0.9%. The source is an adult who was a healthcare worker with PCR-confirmed SARS-CoV-2 infection or an uninfected control (not recorded which). The chain is built from TRBV11-2 and TRBJ2-4; D could derive from TRBD1 or TRBD2 (5 bases each). Sequencing was performed on whole blood. The CDR3 DNA sequence: TGTGCCAGCAGCTTTGGGGACGGTCCAAAAAACATTCAGTACTTC. It is translated as CASSFGDGPKNIQYF.